A selection of T cell receptor beta chains follows, all from one sample in a study of blood T cells in healthy people across ages. Each CDR3 protein gets one entry after TCRdb re-called the 5' RACE reads with MiXCR. The table has some 900,000 distinct CDR3 sequences, roughly 48% seen once; the top ten hold 13%. The sequenced material came from blood. The receptors come from a man younger than 45 in good health. Each CDR3 is given with its conserved first and last residue. Fields, in order: clone size, V gene, J gene, D gene, CDR3 length, CDR3 DNA, CDR3 protein. The D gene is left open where the match is weak. A clone size is listed for some rows: how often the clone was seen (once, few, many), or a class if it is expanded.

.	TRBV5-1	TRBJ2-1	TRBD2	18	TGCTCCAGCAGCTCCGGACTAGCGGGGGGACTACTTTACAATGAGCAGTTCTTC	CSSSSGLAGGLLYNEQFF
.	TRBV6-5	TRBJ2-1	.	14	TGTGCCAGCAGTTACTCGGTCCCGTACAATGAGCAGTTCTTC	CASSYSVPYNEQFF
.	TRBV5-1	TRBJ2-4	.	14	TGCGCCAGCAGCTTGCTCAGGGAAGAGGACATTCAGTACTTC	CASSLLREEDIQYF
.	TRBV28	TRBJ1-1	.	14	TGTGCCAGCAGTTTAATAACCCTATACACTGAAGCTTTCTTT	CASSLITLYTEAFF
.	TRBV11-1	TRBJ2-2	.	16	TGTGCCAGCAGCTGGGGGGCAGGGGACTACACCGGGGAGCTGTTTTTT	CASSWGAGDYTGELFF
once	TRBV5-1	TRBJ2-7	TRBD1	15	TGCGCCAGCAGTAACGTCGGGACAGGGCCCCACGAGCAGTACTTC	CASSNVGTGPHEQYF
.	TRBV7-8	TRBJ1-4	.	17	TGTGCCAGCAGCTTCGCCCCTATGGGGGGAAATAATGAAAAACTGTTTTTT	CASSFAPMGGNNEKLFF
.	TRBV4-1	TRBJ2-1	.	13	TGCGCCAGCAGCCAAGATTCGGGCATCGAGCAGTTCTTC	CASSQDSGIEQFF
.	TRBV20-1	TRBJ2-3	.	16	TGCAGTGCTAGGATCAGGAGACAGCTACTCACAGATACGCAGTATTTT	CSARIRRQLLTDTQYF
once	TRBV20-1	TRBJ2-1	TRBD1	13	TGCAGTGAGAGAACAGGGGATGGAGAGACCCAGTTCTTC	CSERTGDGETQFF
.	TRBV6-5	TRBJ1-6	.	18	TGTGCCAGCAGTTACTCCCGGGGTATTGAGGTCGATAATTCACCCCTCCACTTT	CASSYSRGIEVDNSPLHF
few	TRBV6-1	TRBJ2-3	.	16	TGTGCCAGCAGCCCAAAGGGTCGGGGAGTCACAGATACGCAGTATTTT	CASSPKGRGVTDTQYF
.	TRBV6-2/TRBV6-3	TRBJ2-1	TRBD2	14	TGTGCCAGCAGCAGCCCCCTGGGGGGGAATGAGCAGTTCTTC	CASSSPLGGNEQFF
once	TRBV14	TRBJ2-5	.	15	TGTGCCAGCAGCCCGTTCGGGGCCTCCCAAGAGACCCAGTACTTC	CASSPFGASQETQYF
.	TRBV20-1	TRBJ1-3	.	13	TGCAGTGCTAGTAGTCTCACCGGAAACACCATATATTTT	CSASSLTGNTIYF
few	TRBV7-9	TRBJ2-3	.	17	TGTGCCAGCAGCTTAAGGGTTTTCCAGTCGGGCACAGATACGCAGTATTTT	CASSLRVFQSGTDTQYF
.	TRBV27	TRBJ2-1	.	16	TGTGCCAGCAGTTTATTTGAGTCGGGGCATTACAATGAGCAGTTCTTC	CASSLFESGHYNEQFF
many	TRBV9	TRBJ2-3	.	15	TGTGCCAGCAGCGTAGCCCCCGCTACCACAGATACGCAGTATTTT	CASSVAPATTDTQYF
.	TRBV6-1	TRBJ2-7	.	14	TGTGCCAGCAGTGAGGCAGCTCTTACGGATGAGCAGTACTTC	CASSEAALTDEQYF
.	TRBV7-2	TRBJ1-6	.	15	TGTGCCAGCAGCTATAACGGGCCCTGGAATTCACCCCTCCACTTT	CASSYNGPWNSPLHF
.	TRBV3-1	TRBJ2-3	.	14	TGTGCCAGCAGCCAAGGGGAGGTGGCGGATACGCAGTATTTT	CASSQGEVADTQYF
.	TRBV6-5	TRBJ2-5	TRBD2	13	TGTGCCAGCAGGGTTAGCGGGGGAGAGACCCAGTACTTC	CASRVSGGETQYF
.	TRBV29-1	TRBJ1-4	.	12	TGCAGCGTGAGGACGGCTAATGAAAAACTGTTTTTT	CSVRTANEKLFF
.	TRBV6-5	TRBJ2-6	.	17	TGTGCCAGCAGTTACCGGGGGTCGAGCTCTGGGGCCAGCGTCCTGACTTTC	CASSYRGSSSGASVLTF
few	TRBV10-3	TRBJ2-3	TRBD2	16	TGTGCCAGCGTCCCGGGACTAGCGGGGGGGCAAGATACGCAGTATTTT	CASVPGLAGGQDTQYF
.	TRBV7-9	TRBJ2-1	TRBD2	14	TGTGCCAGCAGCGCAAGACTAGCGGGGAATGAGCAGTTCTTC	CASSARLAGNEQFF
few	TRBV24-1	TRBJ2-7	TRBD1	15	TGTGCCACCAGTTCCGGGACAGGGCCTCCCTACGAGCAGTACTTC	CATSSGTGPPYEQYF
few	TRBV2	TRBJ1-5	TRBD1	16	TGTGCCAGCAGCCTCTCCCGGACAGGGATGAATCAGCCCCAGCATTTT	CASSLSRTGMNQPQHF
few	TRBV7-2	TRBJ1-5	.	18	TGTGCCAGCAGCCGGGCGGACGGTTATACTTGGAGCAATCAGCCCCAGCATTTT	CASSRADGYTWSNQPQHF
.	TRBV3-1	TRBJ2-1	.	18	TGTGCCAGCAGCCGACTACTAGGGTCCGCATTAGAGTACAATGAGCAGTTCTTC	CASSRLLGSALEYNEQFF
.	TRBV2	TRBJ2-7	.	12	TGTGCCAGCAGTGATGATGGTTACGAGCAGTACTTC	CASSDDGYEQYF
.	TRBV7-6	TRBJ1-2	.	13	TGTGCCAGCAGCCTGGGGACAAGCTCTGGCTACACCTTC	CASSLGTSSGYTF
.	TRBV11-2	TRBJ2-5	.	16	TGTGCCGGCAGTCCCGAGGGGCAGGCCACCCAAGAGACCCAGTACTTC	CAGSPEGQATQETQYF
.	TRBV20-1	TRBJ1-6	.	13	TGCAGTGCTAATGTTCGGACCAAATCACCCCTCCACTTT	CSANVRTKSPLHF
once	TRBV5-1	TRBJ1-2	.	14	TGCGCCAGCAGCCCGCGAGGCGGCCCCTATGGCTACACCTTC	CASSPRGGPYGYTF
.	TRBV15	TRBJ2-4	.	15	TGTGCCACCAGTAGAGTGGGAACGGAGAAAAACATTCAGTACTTC	CATSRVGTEKNIQYF
once	TRBV20-1	TRBJ1-2	.	13	TGCAGTGCTGAGGGACTTCTTAACTATGGCTACACCTTC	CSAEGLLNYGYTF
.	TRBV25-1	TRBJ1-2	.	13	TGTGCCAGCGGGGGGGGACTGGTCTATGGCTACACCTTC	CASGGGLVYGYTF
.	TRBV4-3	TRBJ1-2	.	16	TGCGCCAGCAGCCAAGATCTTTTCCTCATGGACTATGGCTACACCTTC	CASSQDLFLMDYGYTF
.	TRBV27	TRBJ2-6	.	14	TGTGTCAGCAGTTTACAAACTGGGGCCAACGTCCTGACTTTC	CVSSLQTGANVLTF
.	TRBV5-1	TRBJ1-2	.	14	TGCGCCAGCAGCGTGGCCTGGGGAGGGGATGGCTACACCTTC	CASSVAWGGDGYTF
.	TRBV27	TRBJ2-7	TRBD1	16	TGTGCCAGCAGTTTATCTCCCGGGACAGGGAAGGGCGAGCAGTACTTC	CASSLSPGTGKGEQYF